The source of this TCR beta chain is a study of blood T cell repertoires in COVID-19. Study information: Acute and convalescent COVID-19 samples came from the United States, Italy and Spain. T cells, B-cell-depleted T cells, or PBMCs supplied cDNA or gDNA.

Looked up from germline, CDR1 is SGHTA and CDR2 is FQGNSA. This CDR3 has 15 residues. V lost 0 bases to trimming and J lost 9 bases, with 12 bases between them. This clone has just a few counts. As originally analysed: Amplified reference gene primers provided the basis for estimating nucleated cell counts. Data came from immunoSEQ multiplex PCR; TCRdb stores just in-frame clones and leaves some out. That table is the source of V, J and clone size, and D and trimming were worked out from the DNA. The sample records about 240,000 clones, roughly 86% being singletons. The clonotype was recovered from a woman aged 70-85 years with active or convalescent COVID-19. J is TRBJ1-6 and V is TRBV7-2; D may be TRBD1 (5 bases). The sample comprised peripheral blood. The CDR3 here is CASSLAAGRGSPLHF. CDR3 coding DNA: TGTGCCAGCAGCTTAGCCGCGGGGCGGGGTTCACCCCTCCACTTT.